This note documents a single T cell receptor beta chain sequence. Germline lookup yields CDR1 MNHEY and CDR2 SMNVEV (reference sequence). The length of the CDR3 is 15 residues. V was trimmed by 6 bases and J by 0 bases, leaving 14 bases between them. Patients had chemo-refractory metastatic non-small-cell lung cancer and received focal radiation plus CTLA-4 blockade that used ipilimumab. The source of the sample is a study of radiotherapy plus CTLA-4 blockade in lung cancer. Produced via immunoSEQ multiplex PCR; TCRdb's table is partial and in-frame only. The sample lists about 47,000 clones, around 69% occurring once.

Source: peripheral blood, taken from a patient treated with radiotherapy plus ipilimumab. This clonotype was obtained from a human donor with non-small cell lung cancer who had stable disease on radiotherapy plus ipilimumab. J is TRBJ1-1 and V is TRBV27; D may be TRBD1 (5 bases). CDR3 loop: CASSFTGLLNTEAFF. Written as DNA, the CDR3 is TGTGCCAGCAGCTTCACAGGTCTCTTGAACACTGAAGCTTTCTTT.